In this sample, the clone carrying this T cell receptor (beta chain) turned up many times. Antigen specificity is unknown. The sample originates from a study of T cells in Graves' hyperthyroidism and ophthalmopathy. On the study more broadly: Specimen type is peripheral blood, collected at initial diagnosis prior to any treatment.

The source material, RNA transcripts, was used to amplify TCR beta CDR3 regions. The HTBI set primed first-round TCR CDR3 RT-PCR. A single record per CDR3 protein comes from TCRdb applying MiXCR to the multiplex PCR reads. The repertoire consists of approximately 530,000 distinct CDR3 sequences, with around 15% occurring once and the leading ten covering 18%. Regarding the study as a whole: Blood held most thyroid clonotypes expanded above 0.001 frequency. From stable hyperthyroidism, ophthalmopathy was separated by a 13 V-J model.

This CDR3 contains 13 residues. The germline V and J ends were trimmed by 8 bases and 2 bases, with 9 bases remaining between them. CDR1 is KGHDR and CDR2 is SFDVKD in the germline V gene. Graves' hyperthyroidism showing no ophthalmopathy progression within 18 months was considered stable. This chain links TRBV24-1 with TRBJ1-5; no clear D gene. The sample consisted of blood. This TCR came from a woman younger than 30 with Graves' hyperthyroidism. The CDR3 nucleotides read TGTGCCACCAATGACGGTCGCAATCAGCCCCAGCATTTT. Protein sequence: CATNDGRNQPQHF.